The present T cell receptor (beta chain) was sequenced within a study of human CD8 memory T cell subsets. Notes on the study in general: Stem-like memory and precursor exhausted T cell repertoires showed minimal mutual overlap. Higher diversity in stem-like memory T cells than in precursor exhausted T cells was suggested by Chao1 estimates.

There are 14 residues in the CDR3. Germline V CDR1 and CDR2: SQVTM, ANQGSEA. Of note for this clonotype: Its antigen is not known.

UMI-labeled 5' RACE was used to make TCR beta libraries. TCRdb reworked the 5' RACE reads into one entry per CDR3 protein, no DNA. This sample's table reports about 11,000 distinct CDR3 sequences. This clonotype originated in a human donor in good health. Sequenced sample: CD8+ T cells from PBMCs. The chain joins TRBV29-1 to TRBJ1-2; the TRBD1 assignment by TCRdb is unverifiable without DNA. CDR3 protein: CSVPPGVLRDGYTF.